This T cell receptor (beta chain) stems from a study of CD8+ T cells in alopecia areata (dated by TCRdb to between 2017 and 2018). The study in broad terms: Treated patients were enrolled in an open-label pilot trial of oral tofacitinib at 5 to 10 mg twice daily for moderate-to-severe alopecia areata. Amplification of TCRbeta CDR3 regions was done by immunoSEQ multiplex PCR using 35 Vbeta forward primers and 13 Jbeta reverse primers. Scalp clonality was compared among normal scalp (n=4), patchy alopecia areata scalp (n=8), and alopecia totalis/universalis scalp (n=8). The RNA source kit depended on sample type: the PAXgene miRNA kit for fixed scalp, the miRNeasy kit for PBMCs, and the RNeasy kit for mouse skin. Patients received tofacitinib for 6 to 18 months and were then followed off drug for 6 months to check for delayed response and recurrence. Scalp tissue and sorted CD4+ and CD8+ peripheral blood T cells from patchy and totalis/universalis alopecia areata patients and from healthy controls were covered by human TCRbeta sequencing. Biopsies were taken from tofacitinib-treated patients at baseline and again at 4 and 24 weeks into treatment, and several of those patients also had a later scalp biopsy. To study T cell clonal expansion in alopecia areata, the researchers applied high-throughput TCRbeta sequencing to both the C3H/HeJ mouse model and human patients.

Peripheral blood and lesional scalp punch biopsies were obtained from patients with alopecia areata. PBMCs were separated by density centrifugation and stained for CD3, CD4 and CD8, after which CD4+ and CD8+ T cells were sorted on a FACSAria. Library preparation was by the immunoSEQ multiplex PCR assay. RNA was extracted from all samples and reverse transcribed into cDNA, which served as template for TCR sequencing. SuperScript III was used for first-strand cDNA synthesis, primed with a 2:1 mix of oligo-dT and random hexamers. Amplification bias was assessed with a synthetic immune receptor repertoire, and residual bias was removed computationally. The authors processed their data as follows. Raw reads were preprocessed to remove errors, and CDR3 was defined by IMGT conventions from the conserved cysteine to phenylalanine. Clonality was computed by normalizing Shannon entropy by log2 of the number of productive unique TCRs and subtracting the result from 1. CD4 or CD8 identity of scalp clones was inferred by cross-referencing scalp TCRbeta sequences with sorted blood CD4 and CD8 repertoires. The immuneACCESS repertoire file appears here via TCRdb, limited to in-frame rearrangements. These files lack a portion of the clones; in checked studies, under half of the deficit traces to unresolved V genes, and the cause of the others is not known. V and J calls and clone size are those listed in that table; D and trimming were worked out from the DNA. The sample table holds approximately 140,000 clones, of which 40% to 50% were seen once. The ten largest clonotypes hold about 6.3% of the sample.

This clone was observed a handful of times. It has no known antigen specificity. No clone much larger than this one lies a single base away; base qualities are absent. What the research found in general, with its limitations: Resident alphabeta T cells in normal human skin are also sequenced, complicating scalp TCR repertoire analysis, unlike mouse skin dominated by gammadelta T cells. TCR sequences shared between patients were less clear than in mice, possibly partly because of HLA diversity in the patient population. Compared with normal scalp, lesional scalp had higher clonality and more expanded CD8+ clones, particularly in alopecia totalis/universalis, a pattern that suggests antigenic drive.

The TCR sequence derives from a human donor with alopecia areata. Sequenced: CD4+ T cells sorted from blood.

The bases are TGCGCCAGCAGCTTGGCCCCGTGGGGGCTGGGGACCCAGTACTTC. This sequence encodes CASSLAPWGLGTQYF. The chain is assembled from TRBV5-1 and TRBJ2-5, and TRBD1 may be the D gene, going by 6 matching bases. Trimming takes 0 bases from V and 7 bases from J, and the germline ends sit 16 bases apart. Sequences SGHRS (CDR1) and YFSETQ (CDR2) are obtained from the germline V gene. The CDR3 holds 15 amino acids from the cysteine to the phenylalanine. Only CDR3 DNA remains: 45 bases, in frame from the first base.